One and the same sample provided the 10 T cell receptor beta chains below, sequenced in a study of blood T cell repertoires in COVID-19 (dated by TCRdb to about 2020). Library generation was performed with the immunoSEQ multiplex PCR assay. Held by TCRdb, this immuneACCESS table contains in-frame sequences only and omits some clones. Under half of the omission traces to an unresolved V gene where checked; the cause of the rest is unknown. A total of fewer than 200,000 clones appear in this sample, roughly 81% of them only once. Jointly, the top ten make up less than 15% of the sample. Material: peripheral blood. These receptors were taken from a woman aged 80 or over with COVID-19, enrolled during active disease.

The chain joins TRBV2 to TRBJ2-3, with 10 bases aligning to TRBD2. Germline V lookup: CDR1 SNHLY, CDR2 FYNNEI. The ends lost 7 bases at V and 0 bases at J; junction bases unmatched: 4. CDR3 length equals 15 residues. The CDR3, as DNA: TGTGCCAGCAATAGCGGGGGGCCTAGCACAGATACGCAGTATTTT. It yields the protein CASNSGGPSTDTQYF.

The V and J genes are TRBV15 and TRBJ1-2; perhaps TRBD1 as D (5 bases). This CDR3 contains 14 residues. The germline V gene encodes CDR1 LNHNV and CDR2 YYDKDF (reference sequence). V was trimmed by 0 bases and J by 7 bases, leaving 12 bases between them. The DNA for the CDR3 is TGTGCCACCAGCAGAGATCGAAGGGGCAGTGGCTACACCTTC. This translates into CATSRDRRGSGYTF. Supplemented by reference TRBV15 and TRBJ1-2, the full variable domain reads DAMVIQNPRYQVTQFGKPVTLSCSQTLNHNVMYWYQQKSSQAPKLLFHYYDKDFNNEADTPDNFQSRRPNTSFCFLDIRSPGLGDTAMYLCATSRDRRGSGYTFGSGTRLTVV.

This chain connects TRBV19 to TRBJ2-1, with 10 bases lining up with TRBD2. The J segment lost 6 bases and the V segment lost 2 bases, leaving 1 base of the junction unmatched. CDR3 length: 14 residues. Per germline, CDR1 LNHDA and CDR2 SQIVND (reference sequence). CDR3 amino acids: CASSITSGINEQFF. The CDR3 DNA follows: TGTGCCAGTAGTATAACTAGCGGGATCAATGAGCAGTTCTTC. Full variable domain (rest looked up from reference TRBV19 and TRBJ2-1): DGGITQSPKYLFRKEGQNVTLSCEQNLNHDAMYWYRQDPGQGLRLIYYSQIVNDFQKGDIAEGYSVSREKKESFPLTVTSAQKNPTAFYLCASSITSGINEQFFGPGTRLTVL.

The chain's CDR3 is CASSQVGTSGTDTQYF. CDR3 bases: TGCGCCAGCAGCCAAGTTGGGACTAGTGGCACAGATACGCAGTATTTT. The chain combines TRBV4-1 with TRBJ2-3; 8 nucleotides agree with TRBD2. Losses at the gene ends were 1 base for V and 1 base for J; bases not matched to a gene: 4. Germline loops: CDR1 MGHRA, CDR2 YSYEKL. CDR3 length equals 16 residues.

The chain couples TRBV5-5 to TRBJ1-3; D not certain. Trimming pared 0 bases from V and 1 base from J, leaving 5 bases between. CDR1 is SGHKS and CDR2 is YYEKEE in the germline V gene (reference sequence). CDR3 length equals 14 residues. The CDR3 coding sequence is TGTGCCAGCAGCTTGGTGACATCTGGAAACACCATATATTTT. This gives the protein CASSLVTSGNTIYF.

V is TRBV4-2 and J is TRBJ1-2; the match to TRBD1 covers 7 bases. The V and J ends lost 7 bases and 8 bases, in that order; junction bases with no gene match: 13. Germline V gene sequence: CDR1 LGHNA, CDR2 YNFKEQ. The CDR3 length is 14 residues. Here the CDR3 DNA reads TGTGCCAGCACCGGGGGCGCAGGGGACAGAGGCTACACCTTC. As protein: CASTGGAGDRGYTF.

This chain's CDR3 is CASSQVMAIPGANVLTF. The CDR3 nucleotides read TGTGCCAGCAGCCAAGTCATGGCAATTCCCGGGGCCAACGTCCTGACTTTC. The J gene is TRBJ2-6, the V gene TRBV3-1 (or the pseudogene TRBV3-2); no clear D. CDR3 length: 17 residues. Deletions cut 1 base from V and 4 bases from J, with 14 bases between. Germline CDR1 is LGHDT and CDR2 is YNNKEL (reference sequence).

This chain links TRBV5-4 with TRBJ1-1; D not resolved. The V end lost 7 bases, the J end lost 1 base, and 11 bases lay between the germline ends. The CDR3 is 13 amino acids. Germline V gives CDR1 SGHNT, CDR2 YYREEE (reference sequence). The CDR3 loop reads CASQPRQNTEAFF. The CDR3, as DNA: TGTGCCAGCCAGCCCAGGCAGAACACTGAAGCTTTCTTT.

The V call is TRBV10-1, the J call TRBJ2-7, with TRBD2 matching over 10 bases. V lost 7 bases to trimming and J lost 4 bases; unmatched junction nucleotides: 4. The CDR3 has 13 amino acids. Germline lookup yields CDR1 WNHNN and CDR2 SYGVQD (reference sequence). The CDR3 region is CASKASGGYEQYF. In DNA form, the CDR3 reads TGCGCCAGCAAGGCTAGCGGGGGTTACGAGCAGTACTTC.

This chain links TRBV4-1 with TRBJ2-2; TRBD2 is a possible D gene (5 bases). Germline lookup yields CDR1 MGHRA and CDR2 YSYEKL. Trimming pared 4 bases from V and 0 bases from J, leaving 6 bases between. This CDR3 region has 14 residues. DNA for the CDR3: TGCGCCAGCAGCCCCGGGGCGAACACCGGGGAGCTGTTTTTT. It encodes CASSPGANTGELFF.